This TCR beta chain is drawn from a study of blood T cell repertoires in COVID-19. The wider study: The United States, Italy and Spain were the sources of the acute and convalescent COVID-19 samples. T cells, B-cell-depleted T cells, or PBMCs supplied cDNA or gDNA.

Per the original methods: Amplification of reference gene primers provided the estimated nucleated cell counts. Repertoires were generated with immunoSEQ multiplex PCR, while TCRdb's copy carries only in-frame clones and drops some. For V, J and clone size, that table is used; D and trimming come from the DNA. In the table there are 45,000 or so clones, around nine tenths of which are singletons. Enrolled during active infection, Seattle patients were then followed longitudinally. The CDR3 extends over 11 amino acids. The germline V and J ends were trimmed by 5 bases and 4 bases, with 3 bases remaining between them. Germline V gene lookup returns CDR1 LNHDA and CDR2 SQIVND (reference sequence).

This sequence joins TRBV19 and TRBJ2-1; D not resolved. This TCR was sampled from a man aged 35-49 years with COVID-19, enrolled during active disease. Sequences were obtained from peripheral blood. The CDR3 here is CASSQYNEQFF. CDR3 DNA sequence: TGTGCCAGTAGTCAATACAATGAGCAGTTCTTC.